This T cell receptor (beta chain) was obtained from a study of blood T cells in healthy people across ages. Across the study: Per two T cells, template switching captured roughly one barcoded beta molecule. Broader study findings: Diversity of TCR beta correlated strongly with naive T cell percentage.

The CDR3 covers 16 residues. Germline CDR1 SGDLS, CDR2 YYNGEE. V dropped 0 bases and J dropped 1 base, with 11 bases sitting between them. The second PCR ran 7 to 11 cycles with a sample-barcoded 5' primer and J-beta primers. CDR3-containing paired-end reads numbered at least 3 million in each sample. TCRdb re-analysed the 5' RACE reads in MiXCR, keeping a single row per CDR3 protein. The table lists about 570,000 distinct CDR3 sequences, 27% of them singletons. This clonotype was found a few times. The antigen is undetermined. This sequence originates from a woman in her 70s in good health. V and J are TRBV9 and TRBJ1-5; D remains unclear. What was sequenced was blood. The CDR3 loop reads CASSVERVSSNQPQHF. In DNA, the CDR3 is TGTGCCAGCAGCGTAGAAAGAGTGTCGAGCAATCAGCCCCAGCATTTT.